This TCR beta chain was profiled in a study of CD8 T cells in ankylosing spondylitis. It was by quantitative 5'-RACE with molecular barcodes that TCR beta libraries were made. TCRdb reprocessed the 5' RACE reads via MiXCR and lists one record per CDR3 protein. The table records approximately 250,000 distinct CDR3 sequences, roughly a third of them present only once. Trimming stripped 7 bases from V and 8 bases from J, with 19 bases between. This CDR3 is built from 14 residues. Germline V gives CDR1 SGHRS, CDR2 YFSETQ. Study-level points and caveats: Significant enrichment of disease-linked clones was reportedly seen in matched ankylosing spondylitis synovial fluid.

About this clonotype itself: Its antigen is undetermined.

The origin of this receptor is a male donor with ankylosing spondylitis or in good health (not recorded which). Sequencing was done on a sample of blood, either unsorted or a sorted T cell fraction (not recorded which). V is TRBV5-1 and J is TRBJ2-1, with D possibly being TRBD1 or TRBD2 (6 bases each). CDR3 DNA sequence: TGCGCCAGCTGCGTGGGGGGCCCTGGGGATGAGCAGTTCTTC. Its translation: CASCVGGPGDEQFF.